This T cell receptor (beta chain) stems from a study of OX40 agonist ivuxolimab in advanced cancers. Study-level information: Therapy given before enrollment (anti-PD-1, anti-PD-L1 or anti-CTLA-4) was allowed, and approximately 40% had some.

V was pared by 0 bases and J by 5 bases, with 10 bases between. The CDR3 has 14 residues. The germline V gene encodes CDR1 LNHDA and CDR2 SQIVND (reference sequence). Repertoires were generated with immunoSEQ multiplex PCR, while TCRdb's copy carries only in-frame clones and drops some. The data show under 45,000 clones, with just under 85% seen just once and about two fifths held by the top ten. This TCR derives from an adult with an advanced solid tumor such as melanoma, head and neck, liver or kidney cancer. The genes are TRBV19 and TRBJ2-5, with D perhaps being TRBD1 or TRBD2 (6 bases each). Sequences were derived from CD4+ or CD8+ T cells sorted from blood, sampled in a trial of the OX40 agonist ivuxolimab. CDR3 loop: CASSIEGGTETQYF. DNA for the CDR3: TGTGCCAGTAGTATAGAGGGGGGCACCGAGACCCAGTACTTC.